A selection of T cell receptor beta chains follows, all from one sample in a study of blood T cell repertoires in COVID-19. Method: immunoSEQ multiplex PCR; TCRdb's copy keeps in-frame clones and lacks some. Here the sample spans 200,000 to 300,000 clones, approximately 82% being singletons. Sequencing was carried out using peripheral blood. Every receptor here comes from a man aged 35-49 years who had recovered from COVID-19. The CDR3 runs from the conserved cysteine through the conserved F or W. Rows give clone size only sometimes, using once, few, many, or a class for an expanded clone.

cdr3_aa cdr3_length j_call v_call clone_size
CATSDSGGEAFF 12 TRBJ1-1 TRBV24-1 NA
CASSLVLQGGLGTEAFF 17 TRBJ1-1 TRBV7-8 NA
CASRPQGQGAETQYF 15 TRBJ2-5 TRBV3-1/TRBV3-2 NA
CAWSPGQGFQETQYF 15 TRBJ2-5 TRBV30 NA
CASSSNAGDGYTF 13 TRBJ1-2 TRBV7-2 NA
CASSTHYGYTF 11 TRBJ1-2 TRBV6-5 NA
CASSYSTGDAFF 12 TRBJ1-1 TRBV6-5 NA
CASSVDGGAYNSPLHF 16 TRBJ1-6 TRBV9 NA
CASSQVRSWDRDGYTF 16 TRBJ1-2 TRBV4-3 NA
CASTPGQGANYGYTF 15 TRBJ1-2 TRBV11-3 once
CASSSIDGLAGGLTYEQYF 19 TRBJ2-7 TRBV6-2/TRBV6-3 NA
CASSPGGARGETQYF 15 TRBJ2-3 TRBV5-4 NA
CAASTENYGYTF 12 TRBJ1-2 TRBV10-3 NA
CASSGREGASDEQYF 15 TRBJ2-7 TRBV27 once
CASSSHTEYQPQHF 14 TRBJ1-5 TRBV27 NA
CASSQKARQGTDTQYF 16 TRBJ2-3 TRBV4-1 NA
CASSLGDSPYEQYF 14 TRBJ2-7 TRBV5-1 NA
CASSSQGAKGYTF 13 TRBJ1-2 TRBV11-2 NA
CASSPTASSYEQYF 14 TRBJ2-7 TRBV5-1 NA
CASSQDRSGYTGELFF 16 TRBJ2-2 TRBV4-3 NA
CASSSHSTSEAFF 13 TRBJ1-1 TRBV11-3 NA
CASSFSYTGELFF 13 TRBJ2-2 TRBV12-3/TRBV12-4 NA
CSVAGTGIYTF 11 TRBJ1-2 TRBV29-1 once
CASSSTTGWDTQYF 14 TRBJ2-3 TRBV27 NA
CASSLGPGETDTQYF 15 TRBJ2-3 TRBV5-6 NA
CASSPGTGDYEQYF 14 TRBJ2-7 TRBV3-1/TRBV3-2 NA
CASSASTGDGYTF 13 TRBJ1-2 TRBV7-2 NA
CASSAGLAEETQYF 14 TRBJ2-5 TRBV5-4 NA
CASSYSRLANYGYTF 15 TRBJ1-2 TRBV6-5 once
CASSLVQGWAFF 12 TRBJ1-1 TRBV11-2 NA
CASSLAPRGSGNEQFF 16 TRBJ2-1 TRBV7-2 few
CASSFFGGSGNTIYF 15 TRBJ1-3 TRBV7-2 NA
CAWSVTGLSYGYTF 14 TRBJ1-2 TRBV30 NA
CASRDTGFSYGYTF 14 TRBJ1-2 TRBV27 NA
CSVDWRGVGDTQYF 14 TRBJ2-3 TRBV29-1 NA